A single sample is the source of the 23 T cell receptor beta chains below, sequenced in a study of cytomegalovirus exposure and HLA in healthy donors. Assay: immunoSEQ multiplex PCR; the TCRdb copy retains only in-frame clones and omits some. Among roughly 90,000 clones, approximately 93% were seen once, and the ten largest hold about 1.1%. The sample was PBMCs. The receptors shown here come from a woman in her twenties or thirties in good health and CMV-seropositive.

The chain employs TRBV29-1 and TRBJ2-7; 7 nucleotides match TRBD2. Germline V gene lookup returns CDR1 SQVTM and CDR2 ANQGSEA. V was clipped by 7 bases and J by 5 bases; unmatched bases: 8. CDR3 length: 12 amino acids. This CDR3 is CSAGPGGNEQYF. CDR3 in DNA: TGCAGCGCCGGTCCGGGAGGCAACGAGCAGTACTTC.

The rearrangement joins TRBV10-3 to TRBJ2-5; 7 nucleotides agree with TRBD1. From germline, CDR1 is ENHRY and CDR2 SYGVKD. The CDR3 is 17 residues long. Trimming at V came to 2 bases and at J to 3 bases, leaving 12 bases not matched to a gene. CDR3: CAISETYRGGSKETQYF. CDR3 nucleotide sequence: TGTGCCATCAGTGAGACCTACAGGGGCGGGTCAAAAGAGACCCAGTACTTC.

V and J are TRBV4-3 and TRBJ1-5; D call uncertain. Per the germline V gene, CDR1 is LGHNA and CDR2 is YSLEER. The V gene lost 0 bases and the J gene lost 11 bases, with 11 bases spanning the gap. The CDR3 has 13 residues. CDR3 coding DNA: TGCGCCAGCAGCCAAGATAGAAATTCGGCCCAGCATTTT. Protein product: CASSQDRNSAQHF.

V usage is TRBV11-2 and J usage is TRBJ2-2; D perhaps matches TRBD1 (6 bases). V lost 5 bases and J lost 5, with 24 bases in between. CDR1 is SGHAT and CDR2 is FQNNGV in the germline V gene. The CDR3 is made up of 18 amino acids. The CDR3 DNA reads TGTGCCAGCAGCCGAACCCATCTCCCCACAGGGTGGACCGGGGAGCTGTTTTTT. This codes for CASSRTHLPTGWTGELFF. Complete variable domain (other parts from reference TRBV11-2 and TRBJ2-2): EAGVAQSPRYKIIEKRQSVAFWCNPISGHATLYWYQQILGQGPKLLIQFQNNGVVDDSQLPKDRFSAERLKGVDSTLKIQPAKLEDSAVYLCASSRTHLPTGWTGELFFGEGSRLTVL.

This rearrangement joins TRBV5-1 to TRBJ2-7; D remains unclear. With 0 bases removed from V and 4 bases from J, the gap between germline ends came to 8 bases. The CDR3 sequence is 13 residues long. The V gene's germline CDR1 is SGHRS and CDR2 YFSETQ. The CDR3 loop is CASSLASPYEQYF. The CDR3 bases are TGCGCCAGCAGCTTGGCCAGTCCGTACGAGCAGTACTTC.

V gene TRBV28 combines with J gene TRBJ1-1; D remains unclear. Trimming removed 5 bases from V and 1 base from J, with 14 bases in between. The germline V gene has CDR1 MDHEN and CDR2 SYDVKM. The CDR3 extends over 15 amino acids. The CDR3 bases are TGTGCCAGCAGTCCGCACGAGAGCTCGAACACTGAAGCTTTCTTT. As protein: CASSPHESSNTEAFF.

This chain joins TRBV28 and TRBJ2-2, with 7 bases that match TRBD2. CDR1 and CDR2 from the germline V gene are MDHEN and SYDVKM. V lost 8 bases, J lost 5 bases, and 8 bases stayed unmatched. The CDR3 extends over 14 amino acids. CDR3 DNA sequence: TGTGCCAGCGAGCGACTAGCACTTACCGGGGAGCTGTTTTTT. The encoded protein is CASERLALTGELFF.

The V call is TRBV7-9, the J call TRBJ2-3, with D perhaps matching TRBD2 (5 bases). With 1 base removed from V and 4 bases from J, the gap between germline ends came to 12 bases. The CDR3 spans 15 residues. The germline V gene encodes CDR1 SEHNR and CDR2 FQNEAQ (reference sequence). This CDR3 is CASSLDGKTADTQYF. CDR3 DNA sequence: TGTGCCAGCAGCTTAGACGGGAAAACCGCAGATACGCAGTATTTT. Full variable domain (rest looked up from reference TRBV7-9 and TRBJ2-3): DTGVSQNPRHKITKRGQNVTFRCDPISEHNRLYWYRQTLGQGPEFLTYFQNEAQLEKSRLLSDRFSAERPKGSFSTLEIQRTEQGDSAMYLCASSLDGKTADTQYFGPGTRLTVL.

This sequence joins TRBV18 and TRBJ1-5, with D possibly matching TRBD1 (6 bases). V dropped 5 bases and J dropped 6 bases, with 11 bases sitting between them. The CDR3 has 13 amino acids. In germline, CDR1 is KGHSH, CDR2 LQKENI. This chain's CDR3 is CASSRLGGQPQHF. DNA of the CDR3: TGTGCCAGCTCAAGGCTAGGGGGTCAGCCCCAGCATTTT.

This clone turned up a few times. This chain joins TRBV5-1 and TRBJ2-5; D is possibly TRBD2 (6 bases). Germline V lookup: CDR1 SGHRS, CDR2 YFSETQ. The CDR3 is 15 residues long. V lost 3 bases to trimming and J lost 3 bases, with 15 bases between them. Here the CDR3 DNA reads TGCGCCAGCAGCTCGCCTCAGGCGGGAAAAGAGACCCAGTACTTC. Its translation: CASSSPQAGKETQYF.

This clone has only one observation. The V gene is TRBV29-1, the J gene TRBJ2-7; 8 nucleotides line up with TRBD1. This CDR3 is built from 13 residues. J gave up 7 bases and V 5 bases, and 10 bases lay outside the gene matches. Per the germline V gene, CDR1 is SQVTM and CDR2 is ANQGSEA. CDR3 in amino acids: CSVLGRGRGEQYF. The DNA of the CDR3 is TGCAGCGTTCTGGGCAGGGGGCGCGGGGAGCAGTACTTC.

The chain carries TRBV28 and TRBJ2-3, with D possibly TRBD1 on 6 matching bases. The CDR3 contains 15 residues. Germline V CDR1 and CDR2: MDHEN, SYDVKM. The V end lost 5 bases, the J end lost 6 bases, and 18 bases lay between the germline ends. Here the CDR3 reads CASSHYRVTWDTQYF. CDR3 DNA: TGTGCCAGCAGTCACTACAGGGTTACGTGGGATACGCAGTATTTT.

The chain uses TRBV7-9 and TRBJ2-2; TRBD1 might be the D (5 bases). Trimming cost V 5 bases and J 6 bases, with 16 bases left between them. Germline values: CDR1 SEHNR, CDR2 FQNEAQ (reference sequence). This CDR3 comprises 15 residues. The CDR3 DNA sequence: TGTGCCAGCAGCCCATCCAAACGACAGCCCGGGGAGCTGTTTTTT. Translating gives CASSPSKRQPGELFF.

This clone has only one observation. The V and J genes are TRBV28 and TRBJ2-5, with TRBD1 as a possible D gene (6 bases). Germline lookup yields CDR1 MDHEN and CDR2 SYDVKM. With 9 bases removed from V and 11 bases from J, the gap between germline ends came to 13 bases. The CDR3 loop spans 10 amino acids. CDR3 sequence reads: CARLAGAQYF. The CDR3 DNA reads TGTGCCAGATTAGCAGGGGCTCAGTACTTC. Based on the CDR3 plus reference TRBV28 and TRBJ2-5, the full variable domain is DVKVTQSSRYLVKRTGEKVFLECVQDMDHENMFWYRQDPGLGLRLIYFSYDVKMKEKGDIPEGYSVSREKKERFSLILESASTNQTSMYLCARLAGAQYFGPGTRLLVL.

The sample holds one count of this clone. V and J are TRBV19 and TRBJ1-1; 7 positions agree with TRBD1. Unmatched junction bases numbered 8, after V lost 4 bases and J lost 3 bases. The CDR3 extends over 15 amino acids. CDR1 LNHDA and CDR2 SQIVND come from the germline V gene (reference sequence). CDR3 region: CASSRRTGVHTEAFF. The CDR3 DNA reads as TGTGCCAGTAGTAGGAGGACAGGAGTCCACACTGAAGCTTTCTTT.

CDR3 sequence reads: CASSHRQGQETQYF. The CDR3 DNA sequence: TGTGCCAGCAGCCATAGACAGGGCCAAGAGACCCAGTACTTC. The chain uses TRBV7-9 and TRBJ2-5; 7 nucleotides match TRBD1. Germline lookup yields CDR1 SEHNR and CDR2 FQNEAQ (reference sequence). The trim removed 5 bases at V and 1 base at J, leaving 4 bases unmatched. The CDR3 spans 14 residues.

The V call is TRBV6-5, the J call TRBJ2-7, with D maybe TRBD1 (6 bases). Trimming left V 6 bases short and J 5 bases short, with 20 bases between. The germline V gene encodes CDR1 MNHEY and CDR2 SVGAGI. This CDR3 contains 15 residues. CDR3 coding DNA: TGTGCCAGCAGCCCAGGGATGACAGGTCGCGACGAGCAGTACTTC. This sequence encodes CASSPGMTGRDEQYF.

The V gene is TRBV27, the J gene TRBJ1-5, with D maybe TRBD1 (6 bases). There are 12 residues in the CDR3. The V and J ends lost 6 bases and 9 bases respectively, with 12 bases between them. Looked up from germline, CDR1 is MNHEY and CDR2 is SMNVEV (reference sequence). Here the CDR3 reads CASSLGGGPQHF. CDR3 DNA sequence: TGTGCCAGCAGCCTAGGGGGGGGGCCCCAGCATTTT.

The sample holds one count of this clone. The chain uses TRBV30 and TRBJ2-7; 10 nucleotides agree with TRBD1. The CDR3 is 14 amino acids. The V segment lost 2 bases and the J segment 7 bases; nucleotides outside the gene matches: 8. Germline lookup yields CDR1 GTSNPN and CDR2 SVGIG (reference sequence). The DNA of the CDR3 is TGTGCCTGGAGTCGTGGGACAGGGGTGCCAGAGCAGTACTTC. It codes for CAWSRGTGVPEQYF.

The rearrangement uses TRBV7-2 and TRBJ1-5; D remains ambiguous. V lost 8 bases and J lost 5, with 16 bases in between. Germline loops: CDR1 SGHTA, CDR2 FQGNSA. The CDR3 loop spans 14 amino acids. The CDR3 DNA reads as TGTGCCAGCGGGAGGCAGGTTGGGGATCAGCCCCAGCATTTT. Residues: CASGRQVGDQPQHF.

This clone was seen once. The CDR3 nucleotides are TGTGCCAGCAGCTTCTTAGCGACCGAGCAGTACTTC. It translates to CASSFLATEQYF. This chain connects TRBV7-9 to TRBJ2-7; D may be TRBD2 (5 bases). Per the germline V gene, CDR1 is SEHNR and CDR2 is FQNEAQ (reference sequence). Trimming left V 3 bases short and J 6 bases short, with 9 bases between. This CDR3 region has 12 residues. Full variable domain (outside the CDR3, taken from reference TRBV7-9 and TRBJ2-7): DTGVSQNPRHKITKRGQNVTFRCDPISEHNRLYWYRQTLGQGPEFLTYFQNEAQLEKSRLLSDRFSAERPKGSFSTLEIQRTEQGDSAMYLCASSFLATEQYFGPGTRLTVT.

This sequence joins TRBV4-3 and TRBJ2-3, with D possibly TRBD1 on 6 matching bases. CDR1 is LGHNA, CDR2 YSLEER, per germline. Between the trimmed V and J ends, which lost 2 bases and 0 bases, there was a span of 9 bases. The CDR3 contains 15 residues. DNA of the CDR3: TGCGCCAGCAGCCAACGGGACACCAGCACAGATACGCAGTATTTT. It translates to CASSQRDTSTDTQYF.

The chain recombines TRBV5-6 with TRBJ2-2; D gene unclear. V was cut by 5 bases and J by 1 base, with 15 bases left in between. The CDR3 length is 16 residues. Per germline, CDR1 SGHDT and CDR2 YYEEEE. The CDR3 DNA reads as TGTGCCAGCAGAGAACAGCTCCTCTTGAACACCGGGGAGCTGTTTTTT. This encodes CASREQLLLNTGELFF.